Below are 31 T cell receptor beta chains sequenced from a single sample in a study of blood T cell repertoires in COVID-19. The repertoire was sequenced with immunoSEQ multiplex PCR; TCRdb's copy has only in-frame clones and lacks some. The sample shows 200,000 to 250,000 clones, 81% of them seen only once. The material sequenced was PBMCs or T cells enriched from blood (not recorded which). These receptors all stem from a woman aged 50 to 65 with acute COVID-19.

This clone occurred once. Here the CDR3 reads CASSFGLAGGHEQYF. The CDR3 nucleotides read TGTGCCAGCAGCTTCGGACTAGCGGGGGGGCACGAGCAGTACTTC. The rearrangement uses TRBV7-2 and TRBJ2-7; TRBD2 agrees at 15 bases. CDR1 and CDR2 from the germline V gene are SGHTA and FQGNSA. CDR3 size: 15 residues. V shed 3 bases and J 5 bases; nucleotides not matched to a gene: 2.

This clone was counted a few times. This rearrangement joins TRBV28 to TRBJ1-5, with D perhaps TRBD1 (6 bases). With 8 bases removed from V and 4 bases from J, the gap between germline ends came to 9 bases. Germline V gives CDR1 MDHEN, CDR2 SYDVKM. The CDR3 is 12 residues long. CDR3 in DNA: TGTGCCAGCGGGACAAGAAATCAGCCCCAGCATTTT. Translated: CASGTRNQPQHF. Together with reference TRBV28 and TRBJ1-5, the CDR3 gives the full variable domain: DVKVTQSSRYLVKRTGEKVFLECVQDMDHENMFWYRQDPGLGLRLIYFSYDVKMKEKGDIPEGYSVSREKKERFSLILESASTNQTSMYLCASGTRNQPQHFGDGTRLSIL.

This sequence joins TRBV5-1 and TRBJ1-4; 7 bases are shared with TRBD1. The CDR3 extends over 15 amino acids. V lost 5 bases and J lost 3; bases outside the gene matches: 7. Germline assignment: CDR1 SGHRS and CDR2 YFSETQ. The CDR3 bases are TGCGCCAGCAGTCCGGTAGGGACAGCTAATGAAAAACTGTTTTTT. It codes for CASSPVGTANEKLFF.

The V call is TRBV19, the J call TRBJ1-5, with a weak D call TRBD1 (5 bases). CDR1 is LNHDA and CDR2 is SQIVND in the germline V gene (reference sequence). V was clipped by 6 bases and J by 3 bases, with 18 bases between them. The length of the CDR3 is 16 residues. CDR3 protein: CASRDLPDTLNQPQHF. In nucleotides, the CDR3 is TGTGCCAGTAGAGATCTTCCGGACACCCTCAATCAGCCCCAGCATTTT.

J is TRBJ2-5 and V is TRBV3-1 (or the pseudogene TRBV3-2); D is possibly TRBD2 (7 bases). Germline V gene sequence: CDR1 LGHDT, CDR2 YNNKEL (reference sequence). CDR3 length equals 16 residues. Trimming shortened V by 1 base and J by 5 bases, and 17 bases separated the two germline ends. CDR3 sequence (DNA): TGTGCCAGCAGCCAAGGGGGGCGCGGGAGCGGGGAGACCCAGTACTTC. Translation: CASSQGGRGSGETQYF.

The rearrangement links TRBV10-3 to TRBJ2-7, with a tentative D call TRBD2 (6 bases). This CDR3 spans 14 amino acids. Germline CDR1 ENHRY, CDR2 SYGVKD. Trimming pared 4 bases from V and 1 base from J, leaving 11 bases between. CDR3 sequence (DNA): TGTGCCATCAGTGTTCAGCGGGTATCCTACGAGCAGTACTTC. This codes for CAISVQRVSYEQYF.

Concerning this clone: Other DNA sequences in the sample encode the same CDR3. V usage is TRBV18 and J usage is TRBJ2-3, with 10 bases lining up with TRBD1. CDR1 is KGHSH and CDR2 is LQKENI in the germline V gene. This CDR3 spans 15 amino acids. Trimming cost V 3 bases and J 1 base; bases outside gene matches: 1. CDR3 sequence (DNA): TGTGCCAGCTCACCGGACAGGGGGGGCACAGATACGCAGTATTTT. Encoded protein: CASSPDRGGTDTQYF.

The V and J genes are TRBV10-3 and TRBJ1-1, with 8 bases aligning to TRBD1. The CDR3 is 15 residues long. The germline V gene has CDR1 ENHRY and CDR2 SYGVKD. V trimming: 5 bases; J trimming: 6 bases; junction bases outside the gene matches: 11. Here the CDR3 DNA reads TGTGCCATCAGTCCCTCCGACAGGGGAACTGCTGAAGCTTTCTTT. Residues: CAISPSDRGTAEAFF.

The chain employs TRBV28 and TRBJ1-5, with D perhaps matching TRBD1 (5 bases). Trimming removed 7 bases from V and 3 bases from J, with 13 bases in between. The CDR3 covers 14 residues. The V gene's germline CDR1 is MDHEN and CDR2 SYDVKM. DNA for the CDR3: TGTGCCAGCATCCCAGGGTCCCTCAATCAGCCCCAGCATTTT. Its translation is CASIPGSLNQPQHF.

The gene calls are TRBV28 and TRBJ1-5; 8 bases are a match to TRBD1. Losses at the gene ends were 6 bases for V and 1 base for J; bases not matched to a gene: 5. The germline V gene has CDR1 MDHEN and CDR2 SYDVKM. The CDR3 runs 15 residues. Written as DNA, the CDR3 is TGTGCCAGCAGCCGTCAGGGGGCAAGCAATCAGCCCCAGCATTTT. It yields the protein CASSRQGASNQPQHF.

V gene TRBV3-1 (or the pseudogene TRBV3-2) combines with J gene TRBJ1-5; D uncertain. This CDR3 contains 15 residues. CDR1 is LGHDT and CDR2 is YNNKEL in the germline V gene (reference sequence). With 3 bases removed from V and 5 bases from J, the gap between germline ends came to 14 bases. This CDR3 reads CASSQGIAGDQPQHF. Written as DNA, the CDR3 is TGTGCCAGCAGCCAGGGAATAGCGGGAGATCAGCCCCAGCATTTT.

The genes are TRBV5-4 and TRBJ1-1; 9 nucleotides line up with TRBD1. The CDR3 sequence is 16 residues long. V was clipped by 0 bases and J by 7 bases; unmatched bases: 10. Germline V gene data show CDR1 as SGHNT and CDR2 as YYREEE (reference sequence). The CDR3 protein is CASSLGGGTGYNEAFF. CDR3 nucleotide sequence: TGTGCCAGCAGCTTGGGAGGGGGGACAGGGTATAATGAAGCTTTCTTT.

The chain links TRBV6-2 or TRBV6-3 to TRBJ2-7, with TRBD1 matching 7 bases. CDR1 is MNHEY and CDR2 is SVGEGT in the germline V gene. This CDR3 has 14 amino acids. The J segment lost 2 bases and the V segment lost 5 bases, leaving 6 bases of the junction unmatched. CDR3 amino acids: CASSPTGIPYEQYF. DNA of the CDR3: TGTGCCAGCAGTCCGACAGGGATTCCCTACGAGCAGTACTTC.

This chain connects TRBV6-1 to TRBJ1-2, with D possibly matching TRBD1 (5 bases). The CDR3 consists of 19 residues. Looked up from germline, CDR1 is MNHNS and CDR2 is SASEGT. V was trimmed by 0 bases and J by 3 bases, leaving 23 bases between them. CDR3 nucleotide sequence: TGTGCCAGCAGTGAAGCCTTACCCGACGGACGGCAAGGGGACTATGGCTACACCTTC. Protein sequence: CASSEALPDGRQGDYGYTF.

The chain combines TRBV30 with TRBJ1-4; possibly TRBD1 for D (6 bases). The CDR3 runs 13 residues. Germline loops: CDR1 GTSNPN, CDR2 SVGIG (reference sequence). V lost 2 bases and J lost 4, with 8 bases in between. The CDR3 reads CAWSRDNNEKLFF. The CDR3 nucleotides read TGTGCCTGGAGTCGGGACAATAATGAAAAACTGTTTTTT.

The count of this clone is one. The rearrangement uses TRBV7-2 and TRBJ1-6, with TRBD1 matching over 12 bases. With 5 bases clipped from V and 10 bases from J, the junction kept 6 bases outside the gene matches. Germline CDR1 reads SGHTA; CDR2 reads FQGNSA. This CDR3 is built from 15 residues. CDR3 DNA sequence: TGTGCCAGCAGCCCCGGGACAGGGGGCCGGTCACCCCTCCACTTT. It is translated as CASSPGTGGRSPLHF.

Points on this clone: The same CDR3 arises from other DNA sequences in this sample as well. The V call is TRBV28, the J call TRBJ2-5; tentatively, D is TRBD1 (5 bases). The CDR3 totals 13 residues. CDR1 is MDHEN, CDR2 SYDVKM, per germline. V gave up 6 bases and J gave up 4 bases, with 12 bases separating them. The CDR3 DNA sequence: TGTGCCAGCAGCCTCACAGGACGAGAGACCCAGTACTTC. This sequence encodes CASSLTGRETQYF.

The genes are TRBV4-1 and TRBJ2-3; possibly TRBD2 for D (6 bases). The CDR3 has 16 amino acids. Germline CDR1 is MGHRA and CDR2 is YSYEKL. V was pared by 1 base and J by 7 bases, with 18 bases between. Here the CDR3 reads CASSQGRGGMKHTQYF. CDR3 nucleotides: TGCGCCAGCAGCCAAGGGCGGGGTGGGATGAAGCATACGCAGTATTTT.

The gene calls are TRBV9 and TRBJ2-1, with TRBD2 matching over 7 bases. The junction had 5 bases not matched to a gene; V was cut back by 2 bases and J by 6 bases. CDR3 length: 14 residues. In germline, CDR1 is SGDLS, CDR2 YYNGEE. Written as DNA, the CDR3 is TGTGCCAGCAGCGTGGGGACTACTGGCAATGAGCAGTTCTTC. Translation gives CASSVGTTGNEQFF.

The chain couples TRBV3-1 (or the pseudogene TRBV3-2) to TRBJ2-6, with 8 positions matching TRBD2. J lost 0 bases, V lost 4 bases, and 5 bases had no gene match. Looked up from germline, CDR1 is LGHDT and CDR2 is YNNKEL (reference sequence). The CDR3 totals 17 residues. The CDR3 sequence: CASSLGGATSGANVLTF. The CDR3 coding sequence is TGTGCCAGCAGCCTCGGGGGGGCCACCTCTGGGGCCAACGTCCTGACTTTC.

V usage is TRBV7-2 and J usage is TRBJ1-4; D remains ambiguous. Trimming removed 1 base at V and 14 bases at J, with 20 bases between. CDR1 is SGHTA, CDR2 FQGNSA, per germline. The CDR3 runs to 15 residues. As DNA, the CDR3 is TGTGCCAGCAGCTTAGGCGGGTTGCAGGCGGGATTTCTGTTTTTT. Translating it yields CASSLGGLQAGFLFF.

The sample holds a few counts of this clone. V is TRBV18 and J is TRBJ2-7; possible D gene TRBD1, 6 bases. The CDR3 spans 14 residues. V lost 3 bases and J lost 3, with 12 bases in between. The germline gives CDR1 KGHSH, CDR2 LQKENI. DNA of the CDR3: TGTGCCAGCTCACCCGACAGGTTTGGCTACGAGCAGTACTTC. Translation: CASSPDRFGYEQYF.

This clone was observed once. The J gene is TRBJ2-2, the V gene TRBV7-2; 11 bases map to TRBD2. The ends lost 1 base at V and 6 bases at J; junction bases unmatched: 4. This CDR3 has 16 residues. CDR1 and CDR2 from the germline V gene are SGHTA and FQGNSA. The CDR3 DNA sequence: TGTGCCAGCAGCTTAGGGCTAGCGGGAGGTTCCGGGGAGCTGTTTTTT. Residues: CASSLGLAGGSGELFF.

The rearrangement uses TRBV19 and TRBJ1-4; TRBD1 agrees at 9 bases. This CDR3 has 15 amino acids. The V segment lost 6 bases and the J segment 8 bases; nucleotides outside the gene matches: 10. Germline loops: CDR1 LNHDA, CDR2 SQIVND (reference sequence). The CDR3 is CASRARDREGEKLFF. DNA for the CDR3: TGTGCCAGTAGGGCCCGGGACAGGGAAGGCGAAAAACTGTTTTTT.

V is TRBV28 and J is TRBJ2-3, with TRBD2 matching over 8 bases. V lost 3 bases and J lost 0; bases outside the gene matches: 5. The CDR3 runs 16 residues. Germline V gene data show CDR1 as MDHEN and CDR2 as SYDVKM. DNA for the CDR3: TGTGCCAGCAGTTTCGGGGGGGTTGCTAGCACAGATACGCAGTATTTT. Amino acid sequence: CASSFGGVASTDTQYF.

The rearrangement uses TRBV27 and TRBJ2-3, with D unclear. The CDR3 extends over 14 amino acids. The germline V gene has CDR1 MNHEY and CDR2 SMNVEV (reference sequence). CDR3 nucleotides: TGTTTATCATCCACGTCGGCGGGCACAGATACGCAGTATTTT. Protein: CLSSTSAGTDTQYF.

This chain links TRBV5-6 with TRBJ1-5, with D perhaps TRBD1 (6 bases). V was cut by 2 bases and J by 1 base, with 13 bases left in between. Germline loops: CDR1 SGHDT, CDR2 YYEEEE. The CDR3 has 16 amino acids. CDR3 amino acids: CASSFRDTRSNQPQHF. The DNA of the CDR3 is TGTGCCAGCAGCTTCCGGGACACGAGAAGCAATCAGCCCCAGCATTTT.

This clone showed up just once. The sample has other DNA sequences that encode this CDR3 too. The CDR3 sequence is CASTRTGVSYEQYF. CDR3 sequence (DNA): TGTGCCAGCACGAGGACGGGGGTATCCTACGAGCAGTACTTC. V usage is TRBV28 and J usage is TRBJ2-7; a weak D match, TRBD2 (6 bases). CDR1 and CDR2 from the germline V gene are MDHEN and SYDVKM. The CDR3 is 14 residues long. The V end was cut by 7 bases, the J end by 1 base, with 14 bases between.

Here the CDR3 DNA reads TGTGCCACCAGAAACGACAAGGGGGTCCTAAGCAATCAGCCCCAGCATTTT. Translated, it gives CATRNDKGVLSNQPQHF. The V call is TRBV15, the J call TRBJ1-5; the D gene is possibly TRBD1 (6 bases). CDR1 LNHNV and CDR2 YYDKDF come from the germline V gene (reference sequence). Trimming removed 6 bases at V and 1 base at J, with 19 bases between. The CDR3 is made up of 17 amino acids.

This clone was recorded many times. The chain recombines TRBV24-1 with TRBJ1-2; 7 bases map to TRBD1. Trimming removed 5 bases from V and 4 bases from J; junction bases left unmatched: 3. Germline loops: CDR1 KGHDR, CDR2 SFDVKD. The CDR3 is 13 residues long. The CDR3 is CATSARDSYGYTF. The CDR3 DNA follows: TGTGCCACCAGTGCCCGGGACAGCTATGGCTACACCTTC.

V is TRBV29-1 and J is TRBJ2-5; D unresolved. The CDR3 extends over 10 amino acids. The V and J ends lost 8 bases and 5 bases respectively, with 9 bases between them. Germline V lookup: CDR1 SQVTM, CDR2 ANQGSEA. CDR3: CSTRSETQYF. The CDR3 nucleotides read TGCAGCACCCGGAGTGAGACCCAGTACTTC.